This entry describes one T cell receptor beta chain. Here immunoSEQ multiplex PCR was the method, and the copy in TCRdb shows in-frame clones only, minus some. The sample yields approximately 530,000 clones, about 96% seen once. This sample is part of a study of shared clonotypes between healthy human individuals. This CDR3 contains 13 residues. V was trimmed by 0 bases and J by 4 bases, leaving 9 bases between them. Germline V gives CDR1 GTSNPN, CDR2 SVGIG (reference sequence). Splitting of CD4+ cells produced CD45RA+ naive and CD45RA-negative memory subsets. This TCR was recovered from a woman under 40 in good health. Material for sequencing was naive CD4+ T cells sorted from blood. Subset here: CD45RA+ positively selected. The V call is TRBV30, the J call TRBJ1-2; D uncertain. The CDR3: CAWSVGLVYGYTF. The CDR3 region has the DNA TGTGCCTGGAGTGTAGGGCTGGTCTATGGCTACACCTTC. Looking up the rest from reference TRBV30 and TRBJ1-2 gives the full variable domain: SQTIHQWPATLVQPVGSPLSLECTVEGTSNPNLYWYRQAAGRGLQLLFYSVGIGQISSEVPQNLSASRPQDRQFILSSKKLLLSDSGFYLCAWSVGLVYGYTFGSGTRLTVV.